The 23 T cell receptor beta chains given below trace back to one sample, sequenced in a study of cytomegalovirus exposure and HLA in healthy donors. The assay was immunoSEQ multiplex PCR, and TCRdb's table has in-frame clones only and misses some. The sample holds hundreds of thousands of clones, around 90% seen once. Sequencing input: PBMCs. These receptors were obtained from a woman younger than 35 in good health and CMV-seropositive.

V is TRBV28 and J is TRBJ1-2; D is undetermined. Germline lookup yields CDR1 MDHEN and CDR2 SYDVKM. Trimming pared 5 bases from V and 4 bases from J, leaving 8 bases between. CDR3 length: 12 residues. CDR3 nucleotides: TGTGCCAGCAGTCCAGTTCTCTATGGCTACACCTTC. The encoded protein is CASSPVLYGYTF.

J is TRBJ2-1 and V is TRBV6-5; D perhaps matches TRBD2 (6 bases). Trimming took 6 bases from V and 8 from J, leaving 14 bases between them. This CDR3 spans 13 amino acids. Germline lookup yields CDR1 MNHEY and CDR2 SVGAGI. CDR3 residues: CASSPPGVYEQFF. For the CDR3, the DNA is TGTGCCAGCAGCCCCCCGGGGGTCTATGAGCAGTTCTTC.

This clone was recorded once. The CDR3, as DNA: TGTGCCAGCAGCTTTTCTATCGGGAACACTGAAGCTTTCTTT. It encodes CASSFSIGNTEAFF. The V gene is TRBV7-9, the J gene TRBJ1-1; D gene uncertain. The CDR3 totals 14 residues. V was pared by 3 bases and J by 1 base, with 9 bases between. CDR1 and CDR2 (germline): SEHNR, FQNEAQ (reference sequence).

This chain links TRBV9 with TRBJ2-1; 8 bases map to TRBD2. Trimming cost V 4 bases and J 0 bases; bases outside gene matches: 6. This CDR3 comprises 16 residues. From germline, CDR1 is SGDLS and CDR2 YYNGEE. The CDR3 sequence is CASSLIAGTSYNEQFF. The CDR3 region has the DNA TGTGCCAGCAGCCTTATAGCGGGAACCTCCTACAATGAGCAGTTCTTC. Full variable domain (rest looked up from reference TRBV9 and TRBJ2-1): DSGVTQTPKHLITATGQRVTLRCSPRSGDLSVYWYQQSLDQGLQFLIQYYNGEERAKGNILERFSAQQFPDLHSELNLSSLELGDSALYFCASSLIAGTSYNEQFFGPGTRLTVL.

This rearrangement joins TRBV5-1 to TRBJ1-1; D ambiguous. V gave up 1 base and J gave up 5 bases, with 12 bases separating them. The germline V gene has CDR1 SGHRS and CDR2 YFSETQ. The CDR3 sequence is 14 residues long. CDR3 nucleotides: TGCGCCAGCAGCTTGATACACGGCGGGACTGAAGCTTTCTTT. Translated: CASSLIHGGTEAFF.

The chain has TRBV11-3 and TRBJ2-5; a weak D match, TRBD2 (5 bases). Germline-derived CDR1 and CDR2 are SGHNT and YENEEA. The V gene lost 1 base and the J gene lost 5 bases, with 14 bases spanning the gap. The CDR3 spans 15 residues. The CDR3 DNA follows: TGTGCCAGCAGCTTAGCGGCCGGAGGTGGGGAGACCCAGTACTTC. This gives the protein CASSLAAGGGETQYF.

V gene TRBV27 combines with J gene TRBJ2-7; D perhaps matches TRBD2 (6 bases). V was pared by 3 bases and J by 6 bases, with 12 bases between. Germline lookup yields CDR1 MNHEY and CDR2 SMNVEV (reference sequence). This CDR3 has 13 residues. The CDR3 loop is CASSLTGVVEQYF. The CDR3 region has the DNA TGTGCCAGCAGTTTGACGGGAGTGGTCGAGCAGTACTTC.

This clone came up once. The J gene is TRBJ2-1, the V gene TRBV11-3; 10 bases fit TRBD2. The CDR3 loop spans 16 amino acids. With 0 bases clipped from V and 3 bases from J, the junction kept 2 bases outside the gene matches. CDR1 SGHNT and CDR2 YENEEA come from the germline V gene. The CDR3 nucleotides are TGTGCCAGCAGCTTAGATTGGACTAGCGGCTACAATGAGCAGTTCTTC. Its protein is CASSLDWTSGYNEQFF.

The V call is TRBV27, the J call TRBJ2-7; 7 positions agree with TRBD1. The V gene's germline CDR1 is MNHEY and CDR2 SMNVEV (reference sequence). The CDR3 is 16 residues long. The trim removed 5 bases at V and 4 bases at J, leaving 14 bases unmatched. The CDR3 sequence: CASSPPGTAFAYEQYF. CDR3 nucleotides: TGTGCCAGCAGTCCGCCCGGGACAGCTTTCGCTTACGAGCAGTACTTC.

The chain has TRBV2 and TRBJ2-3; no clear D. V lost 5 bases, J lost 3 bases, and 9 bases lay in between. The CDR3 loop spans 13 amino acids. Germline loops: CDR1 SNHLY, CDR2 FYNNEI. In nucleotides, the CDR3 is TGTGCCAGCAGTTATGACACAACAGATACGCAGTATTTT. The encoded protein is CASSYDTTDTQYF.

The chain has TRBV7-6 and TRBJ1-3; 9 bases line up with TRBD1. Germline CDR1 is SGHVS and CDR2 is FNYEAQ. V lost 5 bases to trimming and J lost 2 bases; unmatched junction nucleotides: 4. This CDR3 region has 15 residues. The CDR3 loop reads CASSPGTGTGNTIYF. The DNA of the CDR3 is TGTGCCAGCAGCCCCGGGACAGGGACTGGAAACACCATATATTTT. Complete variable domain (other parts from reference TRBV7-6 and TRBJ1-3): GAGVSQSPRYKVTKRGQDVALRCDPISGHVSLYWYRQALGQGPEFLTYFNYEAQQDKSGLPNDRFSAERPEGSISTLTIQRTEQRDSAMYRCASSPGTGTGNTIYFGEGSWLTVV.

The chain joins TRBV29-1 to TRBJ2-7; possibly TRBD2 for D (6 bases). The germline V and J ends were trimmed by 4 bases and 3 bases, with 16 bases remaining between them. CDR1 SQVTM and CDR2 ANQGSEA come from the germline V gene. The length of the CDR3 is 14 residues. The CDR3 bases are TGCAGCGTTGCGGCTCCTAGCGATGTCTACGAGCAGTACTTC. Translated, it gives CSVAAPSDVYEQYF.

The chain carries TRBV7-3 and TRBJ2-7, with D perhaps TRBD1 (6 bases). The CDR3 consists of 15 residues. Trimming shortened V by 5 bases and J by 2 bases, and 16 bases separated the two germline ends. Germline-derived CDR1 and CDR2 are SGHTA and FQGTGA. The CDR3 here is CASSLGLGAPYEQYF. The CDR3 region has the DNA TGTGCCAGCAGCCTGGGGTTGGGGGCGCCCTACGAGCAGTACTTC.

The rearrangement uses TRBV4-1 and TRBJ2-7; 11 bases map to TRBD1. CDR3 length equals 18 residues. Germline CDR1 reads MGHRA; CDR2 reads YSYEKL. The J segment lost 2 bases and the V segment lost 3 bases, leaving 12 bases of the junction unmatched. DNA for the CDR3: TGCGCCAGCAGCCACGGACAGGGGGCAAGGGGACTGACCTACGAGCAGTACTTC. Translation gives CASSHGQGARGLTYEQYF.

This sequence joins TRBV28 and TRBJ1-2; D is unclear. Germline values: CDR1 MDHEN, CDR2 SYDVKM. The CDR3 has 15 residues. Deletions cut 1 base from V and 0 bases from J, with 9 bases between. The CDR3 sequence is CASSLSYLSNYGYTF. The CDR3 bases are TGTGCCAGCAGTTTATCCTACCTTTCTAACTATGGCTACACCTTC.

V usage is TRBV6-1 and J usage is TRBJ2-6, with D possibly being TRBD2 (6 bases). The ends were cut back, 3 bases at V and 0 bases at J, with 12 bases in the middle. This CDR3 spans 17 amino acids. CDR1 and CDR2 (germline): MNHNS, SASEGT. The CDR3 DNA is TGTGCCAGCAGTGATGGGGGGTTCGGCTCTGGGGCCAACGTCCTGACTTTC. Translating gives CASSDGGFGSGANVLTF.

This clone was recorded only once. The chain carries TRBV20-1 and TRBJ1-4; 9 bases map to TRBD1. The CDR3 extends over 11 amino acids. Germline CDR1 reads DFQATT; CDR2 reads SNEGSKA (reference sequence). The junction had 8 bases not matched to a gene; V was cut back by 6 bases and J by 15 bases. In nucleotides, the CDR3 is TGCAGTGCCTATAGGGACAGGGAATTGTTTTTT. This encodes CSAYRDRELFF.

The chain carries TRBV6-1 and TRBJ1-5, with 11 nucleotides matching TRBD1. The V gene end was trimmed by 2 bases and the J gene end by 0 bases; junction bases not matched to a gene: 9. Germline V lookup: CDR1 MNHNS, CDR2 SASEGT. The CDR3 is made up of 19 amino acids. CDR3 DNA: TGTGCCAGCAGTGAATTAGTCGGGACAGGGGGTTATAGCAATCAGCCCCAGCATTTT. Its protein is CASSELVGTGGYSNQPQHF.

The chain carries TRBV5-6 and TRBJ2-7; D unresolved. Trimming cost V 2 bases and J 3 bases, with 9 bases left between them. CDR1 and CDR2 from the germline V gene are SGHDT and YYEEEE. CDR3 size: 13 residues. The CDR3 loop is CASSLVHRYEQYF. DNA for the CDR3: TGTGCCAGCAGCTTAGTACACCGCTACGAGCAGTACTTC.

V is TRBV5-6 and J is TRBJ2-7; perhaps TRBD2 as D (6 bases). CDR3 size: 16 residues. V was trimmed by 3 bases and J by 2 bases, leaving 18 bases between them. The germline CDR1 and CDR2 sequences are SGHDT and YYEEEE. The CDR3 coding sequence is TGTGCCAGCAGCTCCTTCGATAGCGGAACCACCTACGAGCAGTACTTC. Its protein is CASSSFDSGTTYEQYF.

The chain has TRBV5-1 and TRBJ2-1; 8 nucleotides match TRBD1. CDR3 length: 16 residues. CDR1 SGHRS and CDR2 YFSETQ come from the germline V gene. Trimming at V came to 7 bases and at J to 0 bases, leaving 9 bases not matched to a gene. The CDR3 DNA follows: TGCGCCAGCCATAAGGGACAGGCCAGCTCCTACAATGAGCAGTTCTTC. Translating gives CASHKGQASSYNEQFF.

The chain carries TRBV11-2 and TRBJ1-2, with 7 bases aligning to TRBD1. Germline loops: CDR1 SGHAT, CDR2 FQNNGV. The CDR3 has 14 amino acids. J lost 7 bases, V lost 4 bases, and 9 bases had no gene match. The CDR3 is CASSSSERGPGYTF. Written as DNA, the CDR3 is TGTGCCAGCAGCTCCTCGGAAAGGGGGCCTGGCTACACCTTC.

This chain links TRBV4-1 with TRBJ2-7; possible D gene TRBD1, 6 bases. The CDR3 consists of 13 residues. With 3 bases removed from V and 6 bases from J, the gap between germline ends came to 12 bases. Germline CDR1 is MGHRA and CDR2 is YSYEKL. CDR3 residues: CASSQALGGEQYF. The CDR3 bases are TGCGCCAGCAGCCAGGCTCTAGGGGGCGAGCAGTACTTC.